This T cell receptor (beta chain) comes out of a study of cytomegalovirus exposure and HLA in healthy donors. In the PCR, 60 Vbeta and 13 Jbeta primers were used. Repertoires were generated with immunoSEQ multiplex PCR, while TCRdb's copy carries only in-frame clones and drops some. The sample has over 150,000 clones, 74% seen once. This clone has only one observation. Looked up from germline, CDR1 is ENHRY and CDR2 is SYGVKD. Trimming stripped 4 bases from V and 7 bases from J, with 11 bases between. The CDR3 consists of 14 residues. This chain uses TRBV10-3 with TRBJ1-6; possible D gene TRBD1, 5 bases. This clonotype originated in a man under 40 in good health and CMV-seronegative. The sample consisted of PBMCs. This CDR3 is CAISAGGWNSPLHF. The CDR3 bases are TGTGCCATCAGTGCGGGGGGATGGAATTCACCCCTCCACTTT.